The 3 T cell receptor beta chains reported below all come from one sample, sequenced in a study of cytomegalovirus exposure and HLA in healthy donors. The PCR had 60 Vbeta and 13 Jbeta primers. The assay was immunoSEQ multiplex PCR, and TCRdb's table has in-frame clones only and misses some. The sample shows roughly 76,000 clones, about 80% of them seen only once. The specimen sequenced was PBMCs. Every receptor here comes from a man aged 25-45 years in good health and CMV-seronegative.

This chain links TRBV15 with TRBJ2-7; 7 bases map to TRBD2. CDR3 length equals 15 residues. The ends lost 0 bases at V and 0 bases at J; junction bases unmatched: 2. Germline loops: CDR1 LNHNV, CDR2 YYDKDF (reference sequence). The CDR3 sequence is CATSRERGSSYEQYF. CDR3 DNA sequence: TGTGCCACCAGCAGAGAACGCGGGAGCTCCTACGAGCAGTACTTC.

The chain carries TRBV7-2 and TRBJ2-3, with D possibly being TRBD2 (5 bases). V gave up 7 bases and J gave up 4 bases, with 18 bases separating them. This CDR3 spans 15 amino acids. Germline CDR1 is SGHTA and CDR2 is FQGNSA. CDR3 in DNA: TGTGCCAGCACCCCTAGCCCCGCTCGGGCAGATACGCAGTATTTT. Its protein product is CASTPSPARADTQYF.

This clone was found once. Sequence at one end of the junction differs from germline and may be a read error. The V gene is TRBV2, the J gene TRBJ2-1; 8 positions agree with TRBD1. This CDR3 is 13 amino acids long. Germline V lookup: CDR1 SNHLY, CDR2 FYNNEI. The CDR3 DNA sequence: TGTGCCAGCAGGGAGGACAGGGTGGGAAGGGGGCTCTTC. Translating gives CASREDRVGRGLF.